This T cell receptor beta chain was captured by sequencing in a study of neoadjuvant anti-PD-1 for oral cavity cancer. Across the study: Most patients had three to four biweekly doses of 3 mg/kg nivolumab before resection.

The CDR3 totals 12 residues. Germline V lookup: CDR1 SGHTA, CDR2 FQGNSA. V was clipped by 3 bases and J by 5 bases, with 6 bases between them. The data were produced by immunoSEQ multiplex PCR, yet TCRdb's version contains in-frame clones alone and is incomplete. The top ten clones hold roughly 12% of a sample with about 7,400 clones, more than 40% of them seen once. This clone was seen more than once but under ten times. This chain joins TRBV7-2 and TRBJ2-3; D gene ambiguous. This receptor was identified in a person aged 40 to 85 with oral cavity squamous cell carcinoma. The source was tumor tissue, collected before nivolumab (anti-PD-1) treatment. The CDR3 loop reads CASSLLGDTQYF. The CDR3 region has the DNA TGTGCCAGCAGCTTGCTTGGAGATACGCAGTATTTT.